These T cell receptor beta chains were read from a single sample in a study of monozygotic twins with inflammatory bowel disease. From its re-call of the 5' RACE reads, TCRdb lists each CDR3 protein once, without DNA. Its table records approximately 330,000 distinct CDR3 sequences. The sequenced sample consisted of blood. The receptors here all came from a human donor with ulcerative colitis or Crohn's disease, or a healthy co-twin of an affected twin (not recorded which). Each CDR3 is given with its conserved first and last residue.

J gene: TRBJ2-2
V gene: TRBV11-2
CDR3 protein: CASSFFRNTGELFF

J gene: TRBJ1-1
V gene: TRBV5-6
CDR3 protein: CASSIIQGAHSEAFF

J gene: TRBJ2-1
V gene: TRBV12-3/TRBV12-4
CDR3 protein: CASSPDRTSGDEQFF

J gene: TRBJ1-1
V gene: TRBV7-2
CDR3 protein: CASRPTTGANTEAFF

J gene: TRBJ1-2
V gene: TRBV7-2
CDR3 protein: CASSIGAGGYTF

J gene: TRBJ2-7
V gene: TRBV12-3/TRBV12-4
CDR3 protein: CASSFAQEKYEQYF

J gene: TRBJ2-2
V gene: TRBV15
CDR3 protein: CATSPNAGSGELFF

J gene: TRBJ1-1
V gene: TRBV18
CDR3 protein: CASSPPLSRSEAFF

J gene: TRBJ2-7
V gene: TRBV29-1
CDR3 protein: CSARQGLGYEQYF

J gene: TRBJ1-1
V gene: TRBV29-1
CDR3 protein: CSVQIDSGTANTEAFF

J gene: TRBJ1-1
V gene: TRBV12-3/TRBV12-4
CDR3 protein: CASRIQGARPAFF

J gene: TRBJ2-5
V gene: TRBV5-1
CDR3 protein: CASSLAASQTQYF

J gene: TRBJ2-1
V gene: TRBV6-4
CDR3 protein: CASSDSPGQGANEQFF

J gene: TRBJ2-2
V gene: TRBV7-7
CDR3 protein: CASSPGSNTGELFF

J gene: TRBJ2-6
V gene: TRBV19
CDR3 protein: CASSVLGTNVLTF

J gene: TRBJ1-4
V gene: TRBV6-5
CDR3 protein: CASTNRGNEKLFF

J gene: TRBJ1-2
V gene: TRBV28
CDR3 protein: CARSGGRAYTF

J gene: TRBJ2-1
V gene: TRBV20-1
CDR3 protein: CSAESRGASGENEQFF

J gene: TRBJ2-7
V gene: TRBV20-1
CDR3 protein: CSATGTSVRYEQYF

J gene: TRBJ2-7
V gene: TRBV25-1
CDR3 protein: CASSDRSGTGRYEQYF

J gene: TRBJ2-7
V gene: TRBV29-1
CDR3 protein: CSVTTASSYEQYF

J gene: TRBJ2-7
V gene: TRBV7-8
CDR3 protein: CASSLNYRGRRSEQYF

J gene: TRBJ1-5
V gene: TRBV4-1
CDR3 protein: CASSQRQGDQPQHF

J gene: TRBJ2-1
V gene: TRBV19
CDR3 protein: CASGQGKNEQFF

J gene: TRBJ1-2
V gene: TRBV9
CDR3 protein: CASSPRPSYGYTF

J gene: TRBJ2-5
V gene: TRBV12-3/TRBV12-4
CDR3 protein: CASSFRAAVQETQYF

J gene: TRBJ1-2
V gene: TRBV5-1
CDR3 protein: CASSLQSTGAGYTF

J gene: TRBJ2-2
V gene: TRBV5-1
CDR3 protein: CASSPLAAQNTGELFF

J gene: TRBJ2-3
V gene: TRBV4-2
CDR3 protein: CASSQTDPRHTQYF

J gene: TRBJ1-1
V gene: TRBV19
CDR3 protein: CATATGRGAEAFF

J gene: TRBJ2-2
V gene: TRBV5-1
CDR3 protein: CASSLDTGGELFF

J gene: TRBJ2-1
V gene: TRBV6-5
CDR3 protein: CASSYRPSGTYNEQFF

J gene: TRBJ1-5
V gene: TRBV20-1
CDR3 protein: CSARTGDNQPQHF

J gene: TRBJ2-5
V gene: TRBV9
CDR3 protein: CASSVAGTTSEETQYF

J gene: TRBJ2-3
V gene: TRBV4-3
CDR3 protein: CANSPTGRDTQYF

J gene: TRBJ1-2
V gene: TRBV20-1
CDR3 protein: CSARWGRDGYTF

J gene: TRBJ2-1
V gene: TRBV10-2
CDR3 protein: CAGAASGYNEQFF